This T cell receptor beta chain was sequenced during a study of T cell repertoires in ileal Crohn's disease (dated by TCRdb to about 2019). Concerning the study at large: The median duration of disease was roughly eight years, and at the time of surgery approximately 33% of patients were active smokers. Surgery was performed for a complication in all patients, with stricturing disease in roughly 60% and penetrating disease in approximately 40%. About half of the patients received postoperative therapy: fewer than 12 received thiopurines and 15 to 20 received anti-TNF agents. MI samples were biopsies from the proximal margin of the surgical specimen. Around 0.45 micrograms of biopsy DNA per sample were submitted for commercial TCRB immunosequencing. TCR repertoire analysis was performed in about 59 Crohn's disease patients drawn from a prospective multicentre cohort. The study was conducted in parallel with a multicentre cohort built to find predictors of early endoscopic recurrence after ileocolonic resection. Endoscopic postoperative recurrence was defined as a Rutgeerts score above i0. A total of some 170 mucosal samples from 57 patients were sequenced, collected from several sites on the surgical specimen as well as at postoperative endoscopy. Findings and caveats that apply to the study as a whole: Only a subgroup of patients, of unstated size, had their mucosal CD4 and CD8 T cells sorted and sequenced. Endoscopic recurrence was found to be associated with higher high-frequency clone percentages at surgery, and recurrence was observed in all patients with clonality above 26.8% (18/57). Patients who were active smokers at surgery had a significantly higher proportion of clonal expansions than non-smokers (about 25% vs 20%, p=0.02). Compared with CD4 T cells, sorted CD8 T cells held more high-frequency clones, which suggests that the mucosal expansions were mostly CD8.

CDR1 and CDR2 (WSHSY, SAAADI) derive from the germline V gene. Relative to germline, V is missing 6 bases and J is missing 0 bases, with 2 bases of the junction outside any gene match. The CDR3 numbers 14 residues from cysteine through phenylalanine. Of all the DNA, just the CDR3 is kept, 42 bases in frame from base 1. The meaning of the sample's time point label: proximal margin of the surgical specimen (macroscopically non-inflamed). To be eligible, patients had to be adults with ileal or ileocolonic Crohn's disease and an indication for ileocolonic resection. Whole ileal mucosal biopsies were kept frozen at -80 degrees C prior to DNA extraction. Genomic DNA was extracted from frozen whole biopsies using a TRizol-based method and was quantified with a NanoDrop 2000 spectrophotometer. Comments on this clone: Its antigen specificity is not known. No per-base quality is available; no much larger clone lies one base away.

Library preparation employed the immunoSEQ multiplex PCR assay. Adaptive Biotechnology amplified the CDR3 regions from genomic DNA with a two-step multiplex PCR designed to control amplification bias. Primers for every V and J gene segment were used in the first PCR, and barcodes and Illumina adapters were added in the second PCR. CDR3 libraries were sequenced on an Illumina instrument. In the paper's pipeline: The analysis drew on both the pipelines supplied by the vendor and custom analysis of the raw data in R/Bioconductor running R version 3.3.0. Clonality, which ranges from 0 to 1, was calculated as the inverse of the normalised Shannon entropy across all productive clones. High-frequency clones were defined as the repertoire share of the top 100 clones, retaining only clones passing a 95% confidence test. Overlap between samples was measured with the Morisita-Horn index, while repertoire diversity was measured with the Simpson index. TCRdb took over this immuneACCESS table, retaining in-frame rearrangements with V and J assigned. Such tables are incomplete; in checked studies, under half of the missing clones stem from an unresolved V gene, and the remainder is unexplained. The D gene and trimming were derived from the DNA, and the V and J assignments and clone size from that table. The sample contains 1,500 to 2,500 clones, approximately 85% of them found a single time. The ten most abundant clones make up roughly a tenth of the sample.

This receptor was obtained from an adult with Crohn's disease. Sequencing input: ileal tissue. The chain joins TRBV10-2 to TRBJ2-7, and 10 junction bases match TRBD1. The DNA sequence follows: TGCGCCAGCAGGGGACAGGGGAACTCCTACGAGCAGTACTTC. Translation gives CASRGQGNSYEQYF.